These 10 T cell receptor beta chains were sequenced from one sample in a study of graft-versus-host responses after intestinal transplantation. The data were produced by immunoSEQ multiplex PCR, yet TCRdb's version contains in-frame clones alone and is incomplete. The sample lists about 85,000 clones; around 83% were seen once. Their antigens are not known. The specimen was unstimulated CD4+ T cells sorted from spleen or lymph node cells, collected before intestinal transplant. These receptors all stem from a human donor who received an intestinal transplant.

The J gene is TRBJ1-2, the V gene TRBV13; D not resolved. V dropped 3 bases and J dropped 7 bases, with 12 bases sitting between them. This CDR3 is built from 13 residues. Germline CDR1 is PRHDT and CDR2 is FYEKMQ (reference sequence). CDR3 sequence: CASSFRGSGGYTF. The CDR3 DNA is TGTGCCAGCAGCTTCAGAGGGTCCGGTGGCTACACCTTC.

The V call is TRBV7-2, the J call TRBJ2-5; D call uncertain. Germline V gene data show CDR1 as SGHTA and CDR2 as FQGNSA. Between the trimmed V and J ends, which lost 5 bases and 11 bases, there was a span of 12 bases. The CDR3 contains 11 residues. CDR3 sequence (DNA): TGTGCCAGCAGCCCCGGAGTTAGGCAGTACTTC. As protein: CASSPGVRQYF.

The chain links TRBV9 to TRBJ2-1; 9 bases match TRBD2. This CDR3 region has 14 residues. V lost 4 bases, J lost 4 bases, and 3 bases stayed unmatched. The germline gives CDR1 SGDLS, CDR2 YYNGEE. CDR3 sequence: CASSLAGRYNEQFF. The CDR3 DNA reads TGTGCCAGCAGCCTAGCGGGAAGGTACAATGAGCAGTTCTTC.

This chain uses TRBV5-1 with TRBJ1-1, with D perhaps TRBD1 (5 bases). The V and J ends lost 4 bases and 1 base respectively, with 11 bases between them. This CDR3 has 14 amino acids. Germline V lookup: CDR1 SGHRS, CDR2 YFSETQ. The CDR3 region has the DNA TGCGCCAGCAGCAGTAATACAGGGAACACTGAAGCTTTCTTT. This gives the protein CASSSNTGNTEAFF.

The rearrangement uses TRBV5-8 and TRBJ2-5; the D gene is possibly TRBD1 (5 bases). The J call may be faulty, since TRBJ2-7 better matches the DNA end. Germline CDR1 and CDR2: SGHTS and YDEGEE. The CDR3 covers 15 residues. The CDR3 region is CASSFQGTISYEQYF. The DNA for the CDR3 is TGTGCCAGCAGCTTCCAGGGCACTATCTCCTACGAGCAGTACTTC.

This chain's CDR3 is CASSSTGGGETQYF. CDR3 nucleotide sequence: TGTGCCAGTAGTTCTACAGGGGGCGGGGAGACCCAGTACTTC. This chain joins TRBV19 and TRBJ2-5; 9 nucleotides agree with TRBD1. The CDR3 totals 14 residues. Germline V CDR1 and CDR2: LNHDA, SQIVND (reference sequence). Germline trimming cut 5 bases from V and 5 bases from J; bases unmatched to any gene: 6.

This rearrangement joins TRBV9 to TRBJ2-2; 9 nucleotides line up with TRBD2. Per the germline V gene, CDR1 is SGDLS and CDR2 is YYNGEE. The CDR3 sequence is 15 residues long. V lost 6 bases to trimming and J lost 1 base; unmatched junction nucleotides: 4. The CDR3, as DNA: TGTGCCAGCACTCGACTAGCGGTGAACACCGGGGAGCTGTTTTTT. Translated, it gives CASTRLAVNTGELFF.

The DNA of the CDR3 is TGTGCCAGCAGCTTGAGGGGCGGGGACAGGTCCTATGGCTACACCTTC. Its protein is CASSLRGGDRSYGYTF. J is TRBJ1-2 and V is TRBV5-6, with 8 bases fitting TRBD1. This CDR3 has 16 amino acids. V was clipped by 1 base and J by 4 bases; unmatched bases: 9. Germline V CDR1 and CDR2: SGHDT, YYEEEE.

This clone came up a few times. The chain is built from TRBV6-6 and TRBJ1-2, with D uncertain. The V end was cut by 2 bases, the J end by 8 bases, with 9 bases between. This CDR3 is built from 12 residues. Germline V gene sequence: CDR1 MNHNY, CDR2 SVGAGI (reference sequence). The CDR3 loop reads CASSYETRGYTF. CDR3 DNA: TGTGCCAGCAGTTACGAGACAAGGGGCTACACCTTC.

V gene TRBV5-1 combines with J gene TRBJ1-2; D is unresolved. Germline assignment: CDR1 SGHRS and CDR2 YFSETQ. The CDR3 totals 13 residues. The germline V and J ends were trimmed by 4 bases and 3 bases, with 10 bases remaining between them. The CDR3 region is CASSLAVDYGYTF. CDR3 nucleotides: TGCGCCAGCAGCCTAGCAGTTGACTATGGCTACACCTTC.